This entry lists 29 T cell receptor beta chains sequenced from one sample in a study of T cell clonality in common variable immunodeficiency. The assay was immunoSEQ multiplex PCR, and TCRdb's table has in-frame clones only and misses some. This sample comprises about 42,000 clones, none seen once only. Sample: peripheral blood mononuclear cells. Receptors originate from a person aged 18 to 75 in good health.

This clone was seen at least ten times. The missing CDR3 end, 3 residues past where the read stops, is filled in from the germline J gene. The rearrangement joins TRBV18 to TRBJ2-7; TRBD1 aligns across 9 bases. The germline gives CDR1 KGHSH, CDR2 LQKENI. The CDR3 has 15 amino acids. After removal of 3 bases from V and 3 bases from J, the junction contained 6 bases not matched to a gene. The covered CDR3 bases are TGTGCCAGCTCACCCAGGACAGGGGTAGACTACGAG. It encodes CASSPRTGVDYE. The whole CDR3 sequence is CASSPRTGVDYEQYF. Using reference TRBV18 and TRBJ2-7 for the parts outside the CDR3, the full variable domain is NAGVMQNPRHLVRRRGQEARLRCSPMKGHSHVYWYRQLPEEGLKFMVYLQKENIIDESGMPKERFSAEFPKEGPSILRIQQVVRGDSAAYFCASSPRTGVDYEQYFGPGTRLTVT.

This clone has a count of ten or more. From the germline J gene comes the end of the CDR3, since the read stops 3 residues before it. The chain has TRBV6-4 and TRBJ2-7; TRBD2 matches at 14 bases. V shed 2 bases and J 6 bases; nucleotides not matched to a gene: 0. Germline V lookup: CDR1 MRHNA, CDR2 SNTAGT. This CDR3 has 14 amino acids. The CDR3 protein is CASSDGLAGGEQYF. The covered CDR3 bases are TGTGCCAGCAGTGACGGACTAGCGGGAGGCGAG.

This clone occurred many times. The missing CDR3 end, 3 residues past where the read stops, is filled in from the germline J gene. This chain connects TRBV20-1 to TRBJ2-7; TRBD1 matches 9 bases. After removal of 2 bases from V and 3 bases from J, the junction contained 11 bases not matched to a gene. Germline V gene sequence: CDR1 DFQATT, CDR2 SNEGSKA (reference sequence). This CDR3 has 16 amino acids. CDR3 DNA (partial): TGCAGTGCTAGAACCCGAGGGGGGACAGGGAACTACGAG. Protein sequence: CSARTRGGTGNYE. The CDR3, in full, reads CSARTRGGTGNYEQYF.

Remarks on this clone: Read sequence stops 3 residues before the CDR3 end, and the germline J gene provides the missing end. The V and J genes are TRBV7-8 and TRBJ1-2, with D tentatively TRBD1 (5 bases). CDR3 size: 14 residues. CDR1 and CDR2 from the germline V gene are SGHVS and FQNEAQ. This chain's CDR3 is CASSLVQVAYDYTF. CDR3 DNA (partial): TGTGCCAGCAGCTTAGTACAGGTGGCCTACGAC.

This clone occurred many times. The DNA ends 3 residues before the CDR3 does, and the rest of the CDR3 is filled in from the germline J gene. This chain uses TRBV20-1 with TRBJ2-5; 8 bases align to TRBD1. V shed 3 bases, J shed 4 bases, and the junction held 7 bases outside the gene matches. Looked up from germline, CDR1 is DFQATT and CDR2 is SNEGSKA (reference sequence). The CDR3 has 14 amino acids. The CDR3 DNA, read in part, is TGCAGTGCTAGTGACGGACAGGGACTAGAGACC. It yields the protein CSASDGQGLET. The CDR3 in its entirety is CSASDGQGLETQYF.

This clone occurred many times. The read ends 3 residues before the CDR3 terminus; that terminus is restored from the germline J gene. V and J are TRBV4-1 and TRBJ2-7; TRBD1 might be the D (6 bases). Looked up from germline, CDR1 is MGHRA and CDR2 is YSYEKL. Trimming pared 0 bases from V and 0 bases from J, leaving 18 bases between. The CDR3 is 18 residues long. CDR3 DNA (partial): TGCGCCAGCAGCCAAGAGCCGCAGGGGCGGGTAAACTCCTACGAG. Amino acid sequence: CASSQEPQGRVNSYE. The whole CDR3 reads CASSQEPQGRVNSYEQYF.

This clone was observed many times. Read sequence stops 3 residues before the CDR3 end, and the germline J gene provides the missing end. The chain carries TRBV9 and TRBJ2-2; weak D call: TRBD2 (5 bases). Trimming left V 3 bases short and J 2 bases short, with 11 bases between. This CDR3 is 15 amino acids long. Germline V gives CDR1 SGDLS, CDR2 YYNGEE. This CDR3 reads CASSATGINTGELFF. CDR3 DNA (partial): TGTGCCAGCAGCGCAACGGGGATCAACACCGGGGAG.

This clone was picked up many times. CDR3 sequence: CASSLRLAGGETQYF. The CDR3 DNA, read in part, is TGTGCCAGCAGCTTAAGACTAGCGGGTGGGGAGACC. The chain joins TRBV7-6 to TRBJ2-5; 10 bases map to TRBD2. The CDR3 end is not reached by the read, which stops 3 residues before it; the germline J gene fills it in. The germline V gene has CDR1 SGHVS and CDR2 FNYEAQ. This CDR3 has 15 amino acids. With 2 bases clipped from V and 5 bases from J, the junction kept 5 bases outside the gene matches.

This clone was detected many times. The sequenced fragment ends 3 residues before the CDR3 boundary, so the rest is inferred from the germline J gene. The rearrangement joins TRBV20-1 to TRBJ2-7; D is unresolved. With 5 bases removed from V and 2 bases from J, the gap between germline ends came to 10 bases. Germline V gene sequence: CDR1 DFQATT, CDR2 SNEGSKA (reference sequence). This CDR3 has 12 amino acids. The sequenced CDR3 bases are TGCAGTGCTCCTAGATCTACCTACGAG. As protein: CSAPRSTYE. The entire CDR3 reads CSAPRSTYEQYF.

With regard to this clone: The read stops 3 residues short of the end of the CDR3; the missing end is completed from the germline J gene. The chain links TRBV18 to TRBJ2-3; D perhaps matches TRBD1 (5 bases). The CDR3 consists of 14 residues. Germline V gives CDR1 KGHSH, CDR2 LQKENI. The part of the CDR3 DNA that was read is TGTGCCAGCTTTCATGGGGCCAAGTCGGAGACG. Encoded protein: CASFHGAKSET. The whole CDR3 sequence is CASFHGAKSETQYF. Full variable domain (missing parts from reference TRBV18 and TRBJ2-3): NAGVMQNPRHLVRRRGQEARLRCSPMKGHSHVYWYRQLPEEGLKFMVYLQKENIIDESGMPKERFSAEFPKEGPSILRIQQVVRGDSAAYFCASFHGAKSETQYFGPGTRLTVL.

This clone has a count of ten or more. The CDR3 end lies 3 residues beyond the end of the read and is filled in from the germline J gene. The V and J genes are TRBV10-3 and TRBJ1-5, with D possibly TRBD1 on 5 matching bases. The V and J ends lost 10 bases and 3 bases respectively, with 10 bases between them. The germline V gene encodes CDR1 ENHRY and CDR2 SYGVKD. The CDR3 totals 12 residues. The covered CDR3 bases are TGTGCCACCTCAGGGTCCAATCAGCCC. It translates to CATSGSNQP. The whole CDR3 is CATSGSNQPQHF.

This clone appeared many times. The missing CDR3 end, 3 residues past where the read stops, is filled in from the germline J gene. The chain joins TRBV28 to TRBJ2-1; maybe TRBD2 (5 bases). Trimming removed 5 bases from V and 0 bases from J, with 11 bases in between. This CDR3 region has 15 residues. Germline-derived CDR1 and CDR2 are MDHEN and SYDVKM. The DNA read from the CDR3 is TGTGCCAGCAGTCAACCAGCGGTCTCCTACAATGAG. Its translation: CASSQPAVSYNE. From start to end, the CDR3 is CASSQPAVSYNEQFF.

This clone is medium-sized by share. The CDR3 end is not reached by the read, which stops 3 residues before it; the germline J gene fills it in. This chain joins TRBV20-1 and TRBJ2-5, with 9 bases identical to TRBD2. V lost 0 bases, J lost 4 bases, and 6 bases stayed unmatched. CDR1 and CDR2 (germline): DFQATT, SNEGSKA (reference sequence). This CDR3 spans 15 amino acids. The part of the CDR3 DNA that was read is TGCAGTGCTAGAGATGGCGGGAGGGCCTCAGAGACC. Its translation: CSARDGGRASET. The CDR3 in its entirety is CSARDGGRASETQYF.

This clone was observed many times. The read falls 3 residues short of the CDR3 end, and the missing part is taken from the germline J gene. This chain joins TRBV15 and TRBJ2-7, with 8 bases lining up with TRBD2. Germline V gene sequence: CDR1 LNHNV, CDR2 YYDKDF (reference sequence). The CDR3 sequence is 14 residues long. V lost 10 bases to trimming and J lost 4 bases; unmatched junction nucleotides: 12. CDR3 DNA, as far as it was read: TGTGCCAAGCTACCGGGACTAGACTATTACGAG. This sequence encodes CAKLPGLDYYE. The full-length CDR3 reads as CAKLPGLDYYEQYF.

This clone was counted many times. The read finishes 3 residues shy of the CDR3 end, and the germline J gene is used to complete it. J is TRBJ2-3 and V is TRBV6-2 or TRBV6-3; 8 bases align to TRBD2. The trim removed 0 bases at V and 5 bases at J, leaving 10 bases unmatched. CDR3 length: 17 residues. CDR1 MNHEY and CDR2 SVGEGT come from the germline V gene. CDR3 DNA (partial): TGTGCCAGCAGTTACTCGTTCGGGCGGGAGGATAAAGATACG. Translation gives CASSYSFGREDKDT. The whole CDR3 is CASSYSFGREDKDTQYF.

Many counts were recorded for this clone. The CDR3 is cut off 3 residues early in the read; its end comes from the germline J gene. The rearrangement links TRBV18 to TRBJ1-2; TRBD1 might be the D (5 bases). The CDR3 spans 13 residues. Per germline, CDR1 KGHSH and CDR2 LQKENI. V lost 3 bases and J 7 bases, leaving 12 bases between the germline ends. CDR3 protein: CASSPTGEIGYTF. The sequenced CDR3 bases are TGTGCCAGCTCACCCACGGGGGAGATTGGC.

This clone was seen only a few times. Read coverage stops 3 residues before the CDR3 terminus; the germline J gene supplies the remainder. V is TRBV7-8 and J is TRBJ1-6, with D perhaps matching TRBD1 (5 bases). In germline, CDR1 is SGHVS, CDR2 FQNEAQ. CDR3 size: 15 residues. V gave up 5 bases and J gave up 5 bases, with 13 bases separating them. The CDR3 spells CASSTSRGDNSPLHF. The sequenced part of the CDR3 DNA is TGTGCCAGCAGCACTAGCCGGGGGGATAATTCACCC.

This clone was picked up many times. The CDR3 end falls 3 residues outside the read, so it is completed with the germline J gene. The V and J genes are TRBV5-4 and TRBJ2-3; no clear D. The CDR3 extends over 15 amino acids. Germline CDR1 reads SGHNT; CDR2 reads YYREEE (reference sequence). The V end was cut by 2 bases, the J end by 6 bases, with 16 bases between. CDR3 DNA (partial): TGTGCCAGCAGCTTAAGCGTCCCCCCCACTGATACG. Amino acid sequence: CASSLSVPPTDT. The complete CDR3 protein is CASSLSVPPTDTQYF.

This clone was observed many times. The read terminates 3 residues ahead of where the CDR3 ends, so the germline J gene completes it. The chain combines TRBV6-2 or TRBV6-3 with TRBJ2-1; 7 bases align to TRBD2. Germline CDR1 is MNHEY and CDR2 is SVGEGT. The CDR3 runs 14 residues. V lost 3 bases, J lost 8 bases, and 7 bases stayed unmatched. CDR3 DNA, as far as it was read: TGTGCCAGCAGTTATGGCGGGAGTCAGTATGAG. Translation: CASSYGGSQYE. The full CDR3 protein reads CASSYGGSQYEQFF.

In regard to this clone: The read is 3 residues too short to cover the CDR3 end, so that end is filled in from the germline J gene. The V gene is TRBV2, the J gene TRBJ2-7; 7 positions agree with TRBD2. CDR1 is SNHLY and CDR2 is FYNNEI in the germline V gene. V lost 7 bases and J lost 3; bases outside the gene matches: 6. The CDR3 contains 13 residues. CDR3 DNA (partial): TGTGCCAGCAACGCGGGAGTCGGCTACGAG. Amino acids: CASNAGVGYE. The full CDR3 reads CASNAGVGYEQYF.

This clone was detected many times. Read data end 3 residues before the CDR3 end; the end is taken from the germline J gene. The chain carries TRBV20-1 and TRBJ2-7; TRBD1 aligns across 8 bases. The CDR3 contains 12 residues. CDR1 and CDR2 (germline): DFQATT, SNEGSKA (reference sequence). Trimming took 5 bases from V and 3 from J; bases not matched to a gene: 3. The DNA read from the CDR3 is TGCAGTGCTTCCACAGGGGGCTACGAG. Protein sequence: CSASTGGYE. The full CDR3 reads CSASTGGYEQYF.

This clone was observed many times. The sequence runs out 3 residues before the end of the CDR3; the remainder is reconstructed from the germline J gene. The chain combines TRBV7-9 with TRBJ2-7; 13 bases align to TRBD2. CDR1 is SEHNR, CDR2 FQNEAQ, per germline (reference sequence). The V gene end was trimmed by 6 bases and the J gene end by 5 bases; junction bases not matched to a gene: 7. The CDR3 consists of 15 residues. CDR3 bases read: TGTGCCAGCAGTTGGACTAGCGGGAGTCTCCACGAG. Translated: CASSWTSGSLHE. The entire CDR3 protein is CASSWTSGSLHEQYF.

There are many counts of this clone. The CDR3 region is CASSFSRTSWHEQYF. The sequenced CDR3 bases are TGTGCCAGCAGTTTTTCCAGGACTAGCTGGCACGAG. The V and J genes are TRBV28 and TRBJ2-7; 8 bases line up with TRBD2. Coverage ceases 3 residues before the CDR3 finishes, and the germline J gene fills in the end. V shed 3 bases, J shed 5 bases, and the junction held 9 bases outside the gene matches. The CDR3 sequence is 15 residues long. Germline V lookup: CDR1 MDHEN, CDR2 SYDVKM.

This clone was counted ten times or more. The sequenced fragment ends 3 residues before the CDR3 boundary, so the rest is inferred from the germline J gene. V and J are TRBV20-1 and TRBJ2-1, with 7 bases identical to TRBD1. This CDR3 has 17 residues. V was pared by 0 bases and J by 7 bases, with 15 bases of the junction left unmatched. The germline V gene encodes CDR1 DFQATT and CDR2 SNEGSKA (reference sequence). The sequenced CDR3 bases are TGCAGTGCTAGAGATAGTACCCCCCGGACCAGGGGGAATGAG. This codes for CSARDSTPRTRGNE. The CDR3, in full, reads CSARDSTPRTRGNEQFF.

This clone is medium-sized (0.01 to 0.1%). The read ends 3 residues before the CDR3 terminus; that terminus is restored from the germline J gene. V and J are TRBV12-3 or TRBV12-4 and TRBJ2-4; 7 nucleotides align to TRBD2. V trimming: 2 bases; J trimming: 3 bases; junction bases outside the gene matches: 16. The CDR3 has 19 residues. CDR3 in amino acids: CASSLRLALPVEGKNIQYF. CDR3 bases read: TGTGCCAGCAGTTTAAGACTAGCATTACCCGTTGAGGGCAAAAACATT.

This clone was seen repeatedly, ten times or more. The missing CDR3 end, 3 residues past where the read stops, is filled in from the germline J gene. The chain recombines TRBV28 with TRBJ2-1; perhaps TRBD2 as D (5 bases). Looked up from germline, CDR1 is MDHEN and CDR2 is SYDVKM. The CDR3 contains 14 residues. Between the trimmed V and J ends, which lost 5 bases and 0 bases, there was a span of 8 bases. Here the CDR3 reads CASSPRGSYNEQFF. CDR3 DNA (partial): TGTGCCAGCAGTCCCCGGGGCTCCTACAATGAG.

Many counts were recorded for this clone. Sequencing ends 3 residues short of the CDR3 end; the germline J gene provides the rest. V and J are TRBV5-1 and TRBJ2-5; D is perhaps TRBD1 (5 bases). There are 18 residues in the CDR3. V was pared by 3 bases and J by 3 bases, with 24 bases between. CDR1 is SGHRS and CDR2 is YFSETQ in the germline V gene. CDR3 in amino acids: CASSSPLQVSYNKETQYF. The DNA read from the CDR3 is TGCGCCAGCAGCTCTCCCTTACAGGTCTCGTATAACAAAGAGACC.

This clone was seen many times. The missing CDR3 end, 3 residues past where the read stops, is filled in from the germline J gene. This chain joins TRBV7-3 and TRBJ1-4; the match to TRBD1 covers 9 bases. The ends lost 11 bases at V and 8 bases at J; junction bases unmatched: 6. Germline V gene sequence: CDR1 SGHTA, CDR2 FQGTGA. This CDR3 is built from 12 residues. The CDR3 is CACGTGMEKLFF. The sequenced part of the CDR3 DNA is TGTGCCTGCGGGACAGGGATGGAAAAA.

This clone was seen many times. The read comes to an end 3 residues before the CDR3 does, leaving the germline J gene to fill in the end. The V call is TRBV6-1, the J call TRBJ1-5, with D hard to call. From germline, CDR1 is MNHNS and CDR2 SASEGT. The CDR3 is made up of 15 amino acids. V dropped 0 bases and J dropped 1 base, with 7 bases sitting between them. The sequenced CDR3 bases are TGTGCCAGCAGTGAAGCAGCGGTGAGCAATCAGCCC. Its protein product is CASSEAAVSNQP. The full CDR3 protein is CASSEAAVSNQPQHF.